The 15 T cell receptor beta chains below come from one sample, sequenced in a study of T cell clonality in common variable immunodeficiency. The table came from immunoSEQ multiplex PCR; TCRdb's copy has only in-frame clones and leaves some out. This sample comprises roughly 50,000 clones, none seen once only. The sample comprised peripheral blood mononuclear cells. All receptors come from a person aged 18 to 75 in good health.

This clone showed up many times. CDR3 loop: CASSYGQSFYEQYF. The sequenced part of the CDR3 DNA is TGTGCCAGCAGTTACGGGCAGAGTTTCTACGAG. The J gene is TRBJ2-7, the V gene TRBV6-2 or TRBV6-3; D is unclear. The read falls 3 residues short of the CDR3 end, and the missing part is taken from the germline J gene. The CDR3 is made up of 14 amino acids. Trimming left V 2 bases short and J 3 bases short, with 11 bases between. In germline, CDR1 is MNHEY, CDR2 SVGEGT.

In this sample, this clone turned up many times. The covered CDR3 bases are TGTGCCAGCAGCTTAGGGTCTGCGGGAGTGAATGAG. It yields the protein CASSLGSAGVNE. The whole CDR3 is CASSLGSAGVNEQFF. This chain uses TRBV7-9 with TRBJ2-1; 7 bases match TRBD2. The read ends 3 residues shy of where the CDR3 ends; the end is completed using the germline J gene. CDR1 and CDR2 (germline): SEHNR, FQNEAQ (reference sequence). The CDR3 has 15 amino acids. V was clipped by 1 base and J by 7 bases; unmatched bases: 7. Full variable domain (rest looked up from reference TRBV7-9 and TRBJ2-1): DTGVSQNPRHKITKRGQNVTFRCDPISEHNRLYWYRQTLGQGPEFLTYFQNEAQLEKSRLLSDRFSAERPKGSFSTLEIQRTEQGDSAMYLCASSLGSAGVNEQFFGPGTRLTVL.

Remarks on this clone: The read stops 3 residues short of the end of the CDR3; the missing end is completed from the germline J gene. The gene calls are TRBV18 and TRBJ1-3; 7 bases are shared with TRBD1. The CDR3 is 15 amino acids. Trimming cost V 4 bases and J 0 bases; bases outside gene matches: 3. CDR1 and CDR2 (germline): KGHSH, LQKENI. The CDR3 region is CASSLGTDSGNTIYF. The CDR3 bases that were read are TGTGCCAGCTCACTTGGGACAGACTCTGGAAACACC.

Many counts were recorded for this clone. The CDR3 end is not reached by the read, which stops 3 residues before it; the germline J gene fills it in. This chain connects TRBV19 to TRBJ1-2; a possible D gene is TRBD1 (6 bases). The CDR3 covers 15 residues. Trimming shortened V by 5 bases and J by 6 bases, and 19 bases separated the two germline ends. Germline lookup yields CDR1 LNHDA and CDR2 SQIVND (reference sequence). CDR3 DNA (partial): TGTGCCAGTAGTCGGGCAGGGGTCGCGGAGAATGGC. Protein product: CASSRAGVAENG. The CDR3, in full, reads CASSRAGVAENGYTF.

This clone was picked up many times. The DNA ends 3 residues before the CDR3 does, and the rest of the CDR3 is filled in from the germline J gene. The J gene is TRBJ2-1, the V gene TRBV2, with TRBD2 matching 8 bases. V shed 8 bases and J 4 bases; nucleotides not matched to a gene: 7. The CDR3 spans 14 residues. CDR1 and CDR2 from the germline V gene are SNHLY and FYNNEI. CDR3: CASQGSGAYNEQFF. The CDR3 DNA, read in part, is TGTGCCAGCCAGGGTAGCGGGGCATACAATGAG.

In its sample, this clone was seen many times. Sequencing ends 3 residues short of the CDR3 end; the germline J gene provides the rest. The gene calls are TRBV7-9 and TRBJ2-7; D possibly corresponds to TRBD1 (6 bases). The V end was cut by 6 bases, the J end by 0 bases, with 15 bases between. Germline V CDR1 and CDR2: SEHNR, FQNEAQ (reference sequence). This CDR3 spans 15 amino acids. The CDR3 is CASSPGQGPSYEQYF. The CDR3 bases that were read are TGTGCCAGCAGTCCGGGACAAGGTCCCTCCTACGAG.

In the case of this clone: The read comes to an end 3 residues before the CDR3 does, leaving the germline J gene to fill in the end. The V call is TRBV30, the J call TRBJ2-3, with D possibly TRBD1 on 5 matching bases. Per the germline V gene, CDR1 is GTSNPN and CDR2 is SVGIG (reference sequence). CDR3 length: 14 residues. Trimming took off 2 bases at V and 2 bases at J, with 11 bases between the two ends. The chain's CDR3 is CAWSIGHATDTQYF. The sequenced part of the CDR3 DNA is TGTGCCTGGAGTATTGGACACGCCACAGATACG.

This clone has ten or more counts. Partial CDR3 DNA: TGTGCCAGCAGTGAAGTGCAGGATAGCACAGATACG. Protein product: CASSEVQDSTDT. Given in full, the CDR3 is CASSEVQDSTDTQYF. The chain uses TRBV6-1 and TRBJ2-3; D gene unclear. The read finishes 3 residues shy of the CDR3 end, and the germline J gene is used to complete it. In germline, CDR1 is MNHNS, CDR2 SASEGT. This CDR3 is built from 15 residues. V lost 1 base and J 0 bases, leaving 8 bases between the germline ends.

This clone was seen repeatedly, ten times or more. The read stops 3 residues short of the end of the CDR3; the missing end is completed from the germline J gene. This chain links TRBV5-1 with TRBJ2-3; D might be TRBD2 (6 bases). Germline V lookup: CDR1 SGHRS, CDR2 YFSETQ. The CDR3 contains 14 residues. The ends were cut back, 7 bases at V and 4 bases at J, with 16 bases in the middle. The CDR3 is CASGAKGGADTQYF. Partial CDR3 DNA: TGCGCCAGCGGGGCAAAAGGAGGGGCAGATACG.

This clone has ten or more counts. The missing CDR3 end, 3 residues past where the read stops, is filled in from the germline J gene. The chain links TRBV2 to TRBJ2-5, with D possibly TRBD1 on 6 matching bases. The germline gives CDR1 SNHLY, CDR2 FYNNEI. CDR3 length equals 14 residues. Deletions cut 9 bases from V and 4 bases from J, with 18 bases between. The CDR3 DNA, read in part, is TGTGCCAGTTTGCAACAGGGTGGGGGAGAGACC. Translating gives CASLQQGGGET. The entire CDR3 sequence reads CASLQQGGGETQYF.

This clone showed up many times. The sequenced fragment ends 3 residues before the CDR3 boundary, so the rest is inferred from the germline J gene. The chain couples TRBV7-6 to TRBJ2-2; 9 bases align to TRBD1. The CDR3 totals 16 residues. The trim removed 4 bases at V and 5 bases at J, leaving 8 bases unmatched. Looked up from germline, CDR1 is SGHVS and CDR2 is FNYEAQ. CDR3 DNA, as far as it was read: TGTGCCAGCAGCTCCACGACAGGGGGGAGTACCGGGGAG. As protein: CASSSTTGGSTGE. The full CDR3 sequence reads CASSSTTGGSTGELFF. Based on the CDR3 plus reference TRBV7-6 and TRBJ2-2, the full variable domain is GAGVSQSPRYKVTKRGQDVALRCDPISGHVSLYWYRQALGQGPEFLTYFNYEAQQDKSGLPNDRFSAERPEGSISTLTIQRTEQRDSAMYRCASSSTTGGSTGELFFGEGSRLTVL.

There are a few counts of this clone. The sequenced part of the CDR3 DNA is TGTGCCAGTAGTATACCGGGGAGCGGCGGC. This gives the protein CASSIPGSGG. The entire CDR3 protein reads CASSIPGSGGYTF. The rearrangement uses TRBV19 and TRBJ1-2; D unclear. The read comes to an end 3 residues before the CDR3 does, leaving the germline J gene to fill in the end. CDR1 and CDR2 from the germline V gene are LNHDA and SQIVND (reference sequence). This CDR3 is built from 13 residues.

This clone has at least ten counts. The CDR3 end lies 3 residues beyond the end of the read and is filled in from the germline J gene. The chain employs TRBV19 and TRBJ2-7; 7 nucleotides agree with TRBD2. This CDR3 region has 17 residues. In germline, CDR1 is LNHDA, CDR2 SQIVND (reference sequence). J lost 2 bases, V lost 3 bases, and 13 bases had no gene match. The sequenced CDR3 bases are TGTGCCAGTAGTATTGAAGGTGGCGGGAGCATACCCTACGAG. This encodes CASSIEGGGSIPYE. The full CDR3 reads CASSIEGGGSIPYEQYF.

This clone was counted at least ten times. The read is 3 residues too short to cover the CDR3 end, so that end is filled in from the germline J gene. The rearrangement joins TRBV2 to TRBJ2-3; D gene unclear. The length of the CDR3 is 12 residues. From germline, CDR1 is SNHLY and CDR2 FYNNEI. Trimming cost V 3 bases and J 8 bases, with 9 bases left between them. CDR3 bases read: TGTGCCAGCAGTGACACATCCTCTACG. This encodes CASSDTSST. The full CDR3 reads CASSDTSSTQYF. Supplemented by reference TRBV2 and TRBJ2-3, the full variable domain reads EPEVTQTPSHQVTQMGQEVILRCVPISNHLYFYWYRQILGQKVEFLVSFYNNEISEKSEIFDDQFSVERPDGSNFTLKIRSTKLEDSAMYFCASSDTSSTQYFGPGTRLTVL.

In its sample, this clone was seen many times. The CDR3 extends 3 residues past the end of the read, so its final part is completed from the germline J gene. The chain carries TRBV7-9 and TRBJ1-2; 7 bases are shared with TRBD1. Germline values: CDR1 SEHNR, CDR2 FQNEAQ (reference sequence). There are 15 residues in the CDR3. V trimming: 2 bases; J trimming: 4 bases; junction bases outside the gene matches: 7. CDR3 DNA (partial): TGTGCCAGCAGCTTATTGGGACAGAAATTCTATGGC. Translation gives CASSLLGQKFYG. The full CDR3 reads CASSLLGQKFYGYTF.